The 31 T cell receptor beta chains below were found in one sample sequenced in a study of blood T cell repertoires in COVID-19. The data were produced by immunoSEQ multiplex PCR, yet TCRdb's version contains in-frame clones alone and is incomplete. The sample has fewer than 250,000 clones; around 87% are singletons. Sequenced: PBMCs or T cells enriched from blood (not recorded which). The receptors shown here come from a man aged 25 to 40 in a cohort exposed to, infected with or recovered from COVID-19 (not recorded which).

V gene TRBV7-9 combines with J gene TRBJ2-7; D is unresolved. The length of the CDR3 is 16 residues. Trimming took off 1 base at V and 0 bases at J, with 13 bases between the two ends. Germline CDR1 SEHNR, CDR2 FQNEAQ (reference sequence). CDR3 sequence: CASSLGSRLFSYEQYF. The DNA for the CDR3 is TGTGCCAGCAGCTTAGGATCGCGGCTATTCTCCTACGAGCAGTACTTC.

CDR3 bases: TGTGCCAGCAGTATCCAGACTAGCGGCCGCACAGATACGCAGTATTTT. Amino acid sequence: CASSIQTSGRTDTQYF. The V call is TRBV28, the J call TRBJ2-3; 9 bases line up with TRBD2. CDR3 length equals 16 residues. V lost 5 bases and J lost 1; bases outside the gene matches: 7. The germline gives CDR1 MDHEN, CDR2 SYDVKM.

The rearrangement uses TRBV28 and TRBJ1-1, with 7 bases aligning to TRBD1. There are 14 residues in the CDR3. The germline gives CDR1 MDHEN, CDR2 SYDVKM. With 4 bases clipped from V and 5 bases from J, the junction kept 7 bases outside the gene matches. The CDR3: CASSSSDRRTEAFF. CDR3 bases: TGTGCCAGCAGTTCCTCGGACAGGAGGACTGAAGCTTTCTTT.

The count of this clone is one. The chain couples TRBV7-9 to TRBJ1-2; D not certain. Trimming removed 4 bases at V and 2 bases at J, with 8 bases between. This CDR3 is 13 amino acids long. In germline, CDR1 is SEHNR, CDR2 FQNEAQ (reference sequence). The chain's CDR3 is CASSSTRNYGYTF. As DNA, the CDR3 is TGTGCCAGCAGCTCCACAAGAAACTATGGCTACACCTTC.

V is TRBV9 and J is TRBJ2-7; TRBD2 matches at 7 bases. V shed 0 bases and J 7 bases; nucleotides not matched to a gene: 19. In germline, CDR1 is SGDLS, CDR2 YYNGEE. This CDR3 has 18 residues. CDR3 protein: CASSVAPLGPSGRSEQYF. The CDR3 region has the DNA TGTGCCAGCAGCGTAGCCCCCCTGGGGCCTAGCGGCCGCAGTGAGCAGTACTTC.

The chain couples TRBV15 to TRBJ2-2; TRBD1 might be the D (5 bases). The germline CDR1 and CDR2 sequences are LNHNV and YYDKDF (reference sequence). The length of the CDR3 is 14 residues. The germline V and J ends were trimmed by 1 base and 4 bases, with 7 bases remaining between them. Here the CDR3 DNA reads TGTGCCACCAGCAGAGTACAGGCCACCGGGGAGCTGTTTTTT. Protein sequence: CATSRVQATGELFF.

The gene calls are TRBV27 and TRBJ1-6; no clear D gene. V shed 2 bases and J shed 7 bases, with 9 bases lying between them. This CDR3 contains 14 residues. Per germline, CDR1 MNHEY and CDR2 SMNVEV (reference sequence). The CDR3 protein is CASSLAQKNSPLHF. The CDR3 bases are TGTGCCAGCAGTTTAGCACAGAAAAATTCACCCCTCCACTTT.

The V gene is TRBV28, the J gene TRBJ1-4; TRBD1 aligns across 8 bases. The germline CDR1 and CDR2 sequences are MDHEN and SYDVKM. V was pared by 5 bases and J by 3 bases, with 2 bases of the junction left unmatched. CDR3 length equals 14 residues. The CDR3 DNA reads TGTGCCAGCAGTCGACAGGGGTCTAATGAAAAACTGTTTTTT. Residues: CASSRQGSNEKLFF.

This clone turned up a few times. The chain is built from TRBV27 and TRBJ2-1; 8 nucleotides line up with TRBD1. This CDR3 comprises 17 residues. V gave up 6 bases and J gave up 4 bases; unmatched junction bases: 14. The germline gives CDR1 MNHEY, CDR2 SMNVEV (reference sequence). The CDR3 loop is CASRSTLAGGYYNEQFF. CDR3 DNA: TGTGCCAGCAGATCGACACTAGCAGGGGGCTATTACAATGAGCAGTTCTTC.

V gene TRBV27 combines with J gene TRBJ1-4, with 9 bases identical to TRBD1. In germline, CDR1 is MNHEY, CDR2 SMNVEV (reference sequence). The CDR3 runs 14 residues. J gave up 6 bases and V 2 bases, and 1 base lay outside the gene matches. The CDR3 is CASSLGTGYEKLFF. The CDR3 coding sequence is TGTGCCAGCAGTTTAGGGACAGGGTATGAAAAACTGTTTTTT.

The J gene is TRBJ1-4, the V gene TRBV5-1; 7 bases are a match to TRBD1. From germline, CDR1 is SGHRS and CDR2 YFSETQ. The CDR3 has 16 amino acids. After removal of 4 bases from V and 5 bases from J, the junction contained 11 bases not matched to a gene. This chain's CDR3 is CASSRNADRVNEKLFF. Here the CDR3 DNA reads TGCGCCAGCAGCCGAAACGCCGACAGGGTAAATGAAAAACTGTTTTTT.

V gene TRBV7-2 combines with J gene TRBJ1-2; 8 bases match TRBD1. V was clipped by 3 bases and J by 8 bases; unmatched bases: 11. Germline values: CDR1 SGHTA, CDR2 FQGNSA. The CDR3 runs 15 residues. CDR3 loop: CASSFGQGLSGGYTF. The CDR3, as DNA: TGTGCCAGCAGCTTCGGACAGGGTTTGAGTGGGGGCTACACCTTC.

This rearrangement joins TRBV6-5 to TRBJ1-5, with 10 bases that match TRBD1. The CDR3 is made up of 13 amino acids. J lost 6 bases, V lost 6 bases, and 2 bases had no gene match. Germline CDR1 MNHEY, CDR2 SVGAGI. The CDR3 DNA follows: TGTGCCAGCAGGAGGACAGGGGGTCAGCCCCAGCATTTT. Encoded protein: CASRRTGGQPQHF.

The chain couples TRBV24-1 to TRBJ2-1; no firm D call. The CDR3 runs to 16 residues. Trimming left V 0 bases short and J 0 bases short, with 8 bases between. Germline lookup yields CDR1 KGHDR and CDR2 SFDVKD. CDR3 loop: CATSDLNPTSYNEQFF. CDR3 nucleotides: TGTGCCACCAGTGATTTGAATCCTACCTCCTACAATGAGCAGTTCTTC.

The chain is built from TRBV11-2 and TRBJ2-7; TRBD1 agrees at 10 bases. The germline V gene encodes CDR1 SGHAT and CDR2 FQNNGV. The junction had 2 bases not matched to a gene; V was cut back by 0 bases and J by 3 bases. The CDR3 spans 15 residues. The DNA of the CDR3 is TGTGCCAGCAGCTTAGAGGGGACAGGGGTCTACGAGCAGTACTTC. The encoded protein is CASSLEGTGVYEQYF.

This chain uses TRBV28 with TRBJ2-3; maybe TRBD1 (6 bases). Deletions cut 8 bases from V and 4 bases from J, with 16 bases between. CDR3 length: 14 amino acids. The germline gives CDR1 MDHEN, CDR2 SYDVKM. CDR3 nucleotides: TGTGCCAGCTCCCCCCACAGGGTTCCAGATACGCAGTATTTT. Its translation is CASSPHRVPDTQYF.

V and J are TRBV4-2 and TRBJ2-1; 7 bases are a match to TRBD1. The V segment lost 0 bases and the J segment 3 bases; nucleotides outside the gene matches: 5. Germline CDR1 is LGHNA and CDR2 is YNFKEQ. The CDR3 is 16 residues long. CDR3 loop: CASSQDRQGGYNEQFF. The DNA of the CDR3 is TGTGCCAGCAGCCAAGATCGACAGGGTGGCTACAATGAGCAGTTCTTC.

The rearrangement uses TRBV2 and TRBJ2-1; tentatively, D is TRBD1 (5 bases). Germline loops: CDR1 SNHLY, CDR2 FYNNEI. V was pared by 7 bases and J by 8 bases, with 24 bases between. The CDR3 spans 16 residues. In DNA, the CDR3 is TGTGCCAGCAATCTAGGGGCGAAACTTCTGCACGATGAGCAGTTCTTC. Its translation: CASNLGAKLLHDEQFF. Full variable domain (missing parts from reference TRBV2 and TRBJ2-1): EPEVTQTPSHQVTQMGQEVILRCVPISNHLYFYWYRQILGQKVEFLVSFYNNEISEKSEIFDDQFSVERPDGSNFTLKIRSTKLEDSAMYFCASNLGAKLLHDEQFFGPGTRLTVL.

This chain links TRBV9 with TRBJ2-5, with 9 bases lining up with TRBD1. J gave up 9 bases and V 4 bases, and 7 bases lay outside the gene matches. The CDR3 spans 13 residues. Per the germline V gene, CDR1 is SGDLS and CDR2 is YYNGEE. This chain's CDR3 is CASSPWDREAQYF. The CDR3 DNA reads TGTGCCAGCAGCCCCTGGGACAGGGAGGCCCAGTACTTC.

V usage is TRBV15 and J usage is TRBJ2-7; D not certain. This CDR3 spans 13 amino acids. V was trimmed by 6 bases and J by 4 bases, leaving 13 bases between them. CDR1 and CDR2 from the germline V gene are LNHNV and YYDKDF (reference sequence). The CDR3 DNA follows: TGTGCCACCAGTAACGGCCGAGGTTACGAGCAGTACTTC. Its translation: CATSNGRGYEQYF.

The rearrangement joins TRBV7-9 to TRBJ2-7, with 9 bases that match TRBD1. V lost 7 bases and J lost 3; bases outside the gene matches: 13. This CDR3 spans 16 amino acids. CDR1 and CDR2 (germline): SEHNR, FQNEAQ (reference sequence). The CDR3 region has the DNA TGTGCCAGCACGCACACGAGGGGACAGGGACACTACGAGCAGTACTTC. Translating it yields CASTHTRGQGHYEQYF.

The chain is built from TRBV28 and TRBJ2-7, with D possibly matching TRBD1 (6 bases). V lost 7 bases and J lost 0, with 13 bases in between. The germline V gene has CDR1 MDHEN and CDR2 SYDVKM. The CDR3 sequence is 14 residues long. This chain's CDR3 is CASTSWTDSYEQYF. In nucleotides, the CDR3 is TGTGCCAGCACCTCTTGGACAGACTCCTACGAGCAGTACTTC.

The rearrangement uses TRBV7-2 and TRBJ1-2, with TRBD1 as a possible D gene (6 bases). The CDR3 loop spans 14 amino acids. Germline loops: CDR1 SGHTA, CDR2 FQGNSA. Trimming pared 5 bases from V and 4 bases from J, leaving 14 bases between. CDR3 protein: CASSPRGASYGYTF. The CDR3 DNA is TGTGCCAGCAGCCCACGGGGGGCTTCCTATGGCTACACCTTC.

The chain joins TRBV6-5 to TRBJ1-4; TRBD1 aligns across 7 bases. The CDR3 has 14 residues. The V gene end was trimmed by 2 bases and the J gene end by 8 bases; junction bases not matched to a gene: 5. Germline lookup yields CDR1 MNHEY and CDR2 SVGAGI. This CDR3 reads CASSYRGRGEKLFF. The DNA for the CDR3 is TGTGCCAGCAGTTACAGGGGGCGAGGAGAAAAACTGTTTTTT.

J is TRBJ1-1 and V is TRBV5-1, with 7 bases that match TRBD1. Unmatched junction bases numbered 15, after V lost 6 bases and J lost 7 bases. This CDR3 contains 15 residues. Germline V gene data show CDR1 as SGHRS and CDR2 as YFSETQ. DNA of the CDR3: TGCGCCAGCAATGATAACCCGGGACAGCGAAGTGAAGCTTTCTTT. Amino acid sequence: CASNDNPGQRSEAFF.

The rearrangement links TRBV27 to TRBJ1-5, with TRBD1 matching 7 bases. There are 17 residues in the CDR3. Germline CDR1 MNHEY, CDR2 SMNVEV (reference sequence). Trimming at V came to 1 base and at J to 1 base, leaving 7 bases not matched to a gene. This CDR3 reads CASSLLGDRESNQPQHF. Written as DNA, the CDR3 is TGTGCCAGCAGTTTATTAGGTGACAGGGAAAGCAATCAGCCCCAGCATTTT.

The chain links TRBV7-8 to TRBJ2-7; perhaps TRBD1 as D (6 bases). Trimming cost V 5 bases and J 3 bases, with 17 bases left between them. CDR3 length: 15 residues. Germline values: CDR1 SGHVS, CDR2 FQNEAQ. The CDR3 sequence: CASSQVTGINYEQYF. DNA for the CDR3: TGTGCCAGCAGCCAGGTTACAGGGATAAACTACGAGCAGTACTTC.

The J gene is TRBJ2-3, the V gene TRBV7-9; 10 nucleotides agree with TRBD2. CDR1 is SEHNR, CDR2 FQNEAQ, per germline (reference sequence). The CDR3 has 16 amino acids. V lost 5 bases to trimming and J lost 1 base; unmatched junction nucleotides: 6. The CDR3 DNA reads as TGTGCCAGCAGCGACGGCGGACTAGCGGGCACAGATACGCAGTATTTT. As protein: CASSDGGLAGTDTQYF.

On this clone itself: The sample contains more than one DNA sequence encoding this CDR3. For the CDR3, the DNA is TGCGCCAGCAGCTTGCCTAGCGGGACAGATACGCAGTATTTT. Protein product: CASSLPSGTDTQYF. This chain connects TRBV5-1 to TRBJ2-3; 8 bases line up with TRBD2. In germline, CDR1 is SGHRS, CDR2 YFSETQ. The CDR3 covers 14 residues. J gave up 3 bases and V 1 base, and 1 base lay outside the gene matches.

The chain joins TRBV6-1 to TRBJ1-2; 7 nucleotides align to TRBD1. V gave up 3 bases and J gave up 5 bases; unmatched junction bases: 3. CDR3 length: 13 amino acids. Germline loops: CDR1 MNHNS, CDR2 SASEGT. CDR3 sequence (DNA): TGTGCCAGCAGTGAGACAGGGTGGTATGGCTACACCTTC. Protein: CASSETGWYGYTF.

The chain employs TRBV9 and TRBJ1-1; D unclear. The CDR3 is 13 amino acids. CDR1 and CDR2 from the germline V gene are SGDLS and YYNGEE. The ends were cut back, 4 bases at V and 3 bases at J, with 10 bases in the middle. In nucleotides, the CDR3 is TGTGCCAGCAGCACCCAATCGGACACTGAAGCTTTCTTT. This encodes CASSTQSDTEAFF. The full variable domain, rest sourced from reference TRBV9 and TRBJ1-1, is DSGVTQTPKHLITATGQRVTLRCSPRSGDLSVYWYQQSLDQGLQFLIQYYNGEERAKGNILERFSAQQFPDLHSELNLSSLELGDSALYFCASSTQSDTEAFFGQGTRLTVV.